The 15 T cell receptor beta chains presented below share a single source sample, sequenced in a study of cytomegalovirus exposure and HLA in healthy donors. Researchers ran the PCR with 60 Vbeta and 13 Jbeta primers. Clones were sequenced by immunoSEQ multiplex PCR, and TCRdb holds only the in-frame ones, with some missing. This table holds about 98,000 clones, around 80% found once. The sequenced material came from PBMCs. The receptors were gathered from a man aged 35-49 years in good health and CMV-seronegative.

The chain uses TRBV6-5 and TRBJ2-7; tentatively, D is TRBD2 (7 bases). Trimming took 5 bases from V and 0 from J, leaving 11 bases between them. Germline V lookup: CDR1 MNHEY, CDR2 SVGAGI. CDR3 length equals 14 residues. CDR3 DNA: TGTGCCAGCAGTGTGGGAGGGGGCTCCTACGAGCAGTACTTC. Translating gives CASSVGGGSYEQYF.

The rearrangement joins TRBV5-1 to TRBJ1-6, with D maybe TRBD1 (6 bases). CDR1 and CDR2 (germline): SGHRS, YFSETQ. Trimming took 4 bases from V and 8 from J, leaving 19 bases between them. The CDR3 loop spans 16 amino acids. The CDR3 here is CASSRSGQGSDSPLHF. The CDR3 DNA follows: TGCGCCAGCAGCCGCTCCGGCCAGGGGTCGGATTCACCCCTCCACTTT. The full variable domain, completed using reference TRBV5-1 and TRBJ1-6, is KAGVTQTPRYLIKTRGQQVTLSCSPISGHRSVSWYQQTPGQGLQFLFEYFSETQRNKGNFPGRFSGRQFSNSRSEMNVSTLELGDSALYLCASSRSGQGSDSPLHFGNGTRLTVT.

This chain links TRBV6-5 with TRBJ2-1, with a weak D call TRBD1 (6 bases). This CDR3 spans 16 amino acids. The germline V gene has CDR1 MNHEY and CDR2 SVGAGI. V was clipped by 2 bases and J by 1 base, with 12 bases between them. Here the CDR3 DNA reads TGTGCCAGCAGTTACCCCCAGGGGAGATCCTACAATGAGCAGTTCTTC. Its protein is CASSYPQGRSYNEQFF.

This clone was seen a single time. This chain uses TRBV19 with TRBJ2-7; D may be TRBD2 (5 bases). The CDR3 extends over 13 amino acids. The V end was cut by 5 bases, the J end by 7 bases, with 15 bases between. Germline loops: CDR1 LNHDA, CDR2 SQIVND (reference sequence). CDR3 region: CASSQNRGSEQYF. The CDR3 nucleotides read TGTGCCAGTAGTCAGAACAGAGGGTCTGAGCAGTACTTC.

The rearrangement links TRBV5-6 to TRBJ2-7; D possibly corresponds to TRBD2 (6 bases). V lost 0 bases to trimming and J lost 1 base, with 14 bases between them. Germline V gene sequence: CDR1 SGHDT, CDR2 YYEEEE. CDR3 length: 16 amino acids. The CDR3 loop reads CASSLGAQGGSYEQYF. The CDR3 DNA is TGTGCCAGCAGCTTGGGGGCTCAGGGAGGATCCTACGAGCAGTACTTC.

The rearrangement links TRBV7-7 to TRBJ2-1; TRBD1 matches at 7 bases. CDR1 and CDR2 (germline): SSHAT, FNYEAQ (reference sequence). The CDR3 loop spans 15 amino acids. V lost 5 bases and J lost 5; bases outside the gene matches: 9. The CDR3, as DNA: TGTGCCAGCAGCCAGACAGGGTACCGGCACAATGAGCAGTTCTTC. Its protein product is CASSQTGYRHNEQFF.

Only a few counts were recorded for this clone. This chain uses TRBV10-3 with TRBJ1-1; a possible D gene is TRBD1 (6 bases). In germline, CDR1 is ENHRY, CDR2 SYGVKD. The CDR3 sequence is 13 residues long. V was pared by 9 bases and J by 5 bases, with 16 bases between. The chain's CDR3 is CAMRRGEGTEAFF. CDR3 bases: TGTGCCATGCGTAGGGGGGAGGGGACTGAAGCTTTCTTT.

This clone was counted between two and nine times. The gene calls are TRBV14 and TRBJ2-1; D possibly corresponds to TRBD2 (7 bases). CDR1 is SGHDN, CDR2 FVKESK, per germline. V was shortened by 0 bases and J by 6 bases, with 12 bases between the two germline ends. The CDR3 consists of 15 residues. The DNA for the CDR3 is TGTGCCAGCAGCCAAGAGGGGGGGCGGTTCAATGAGCAGTTCTTC. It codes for CASSQEGGRFNEQFF. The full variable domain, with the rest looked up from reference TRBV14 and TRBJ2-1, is EAGVTQFPSHSVIEKGQTVTLRCDPISGHDNLYWYRRVMGKEIKFLLHFVKESKQDESGMPNNRFLAERTGGTYSTLKVQPAELEDSGVYFCASSQEGGRFNEQFFGPGTRLTVL.

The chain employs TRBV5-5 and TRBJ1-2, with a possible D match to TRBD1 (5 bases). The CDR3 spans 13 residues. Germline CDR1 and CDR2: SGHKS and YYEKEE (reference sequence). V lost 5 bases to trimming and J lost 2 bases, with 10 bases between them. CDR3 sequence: CASRPQGNYGYTF. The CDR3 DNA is TGTGCCAGCAGACCCCAGGGCAACTATGGCTACACCTTC. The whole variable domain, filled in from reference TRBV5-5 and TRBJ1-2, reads DAGVTQSPTHLIKTRGQQVTLRCSPISGHKSVSWYQQVLGQGPQFIFQYYEKEERGRGNFPDRFSARQFPNYSSELNVNALLLGDSALYLCASRPQGNYGYTFGSGTRLTVV.

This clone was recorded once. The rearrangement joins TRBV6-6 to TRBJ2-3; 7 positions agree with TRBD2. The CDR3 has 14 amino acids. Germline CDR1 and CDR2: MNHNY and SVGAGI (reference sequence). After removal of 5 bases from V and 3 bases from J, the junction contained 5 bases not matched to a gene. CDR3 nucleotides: TGTGCCAGCAGTATGACGGGGGGAACAGATACGCAGTATTTT. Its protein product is CASSMTGGTDTQYF.

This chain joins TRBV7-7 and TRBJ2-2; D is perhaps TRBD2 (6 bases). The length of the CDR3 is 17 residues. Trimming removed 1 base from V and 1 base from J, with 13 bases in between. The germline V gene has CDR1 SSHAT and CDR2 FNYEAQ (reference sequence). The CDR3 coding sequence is TGTGCCAGCAGCTTAGTGGGCGGACTATTGAACACCGGGGAGCTGTTTTTT. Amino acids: CASSLVGGLLNTGELFF.

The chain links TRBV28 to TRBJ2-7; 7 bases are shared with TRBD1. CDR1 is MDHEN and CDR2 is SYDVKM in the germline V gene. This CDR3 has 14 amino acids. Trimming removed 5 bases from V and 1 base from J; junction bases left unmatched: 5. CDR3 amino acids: CASSTRQGSYEQYF. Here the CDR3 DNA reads TGTGCCAGCAGTACACGACAGGGTTCCTACGAGCAGTACTTC. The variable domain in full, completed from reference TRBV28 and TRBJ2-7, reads DVKVTQSSRYLVKRTGEKVFLECVQDMDHENMFWYRQDPGLGLRLIYFSYDVKMKEKGDIPEGYSVSREKKERFSLILESASTNQTSMYLCASSTRQGSYEQYFGPGTRLTVT.

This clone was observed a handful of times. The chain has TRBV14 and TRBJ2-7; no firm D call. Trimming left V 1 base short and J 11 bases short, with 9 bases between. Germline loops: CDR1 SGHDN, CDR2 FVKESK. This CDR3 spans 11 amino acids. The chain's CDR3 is CASSQAAVKYF. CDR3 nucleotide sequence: TGTGCCAGCAGCCAAGCTGCAGTAAAGTACTTC. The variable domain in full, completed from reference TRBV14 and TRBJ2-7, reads EAGVTQFPSHSVIEKGQTVTLRCDPISGHDNLYWYRRVMGKEIKFLLHFVKESKQDESGMPNNRFLAERTGGTYSTLKVQPAELEDSGVYFCASSQAAVKYFGPGTRLTVT.

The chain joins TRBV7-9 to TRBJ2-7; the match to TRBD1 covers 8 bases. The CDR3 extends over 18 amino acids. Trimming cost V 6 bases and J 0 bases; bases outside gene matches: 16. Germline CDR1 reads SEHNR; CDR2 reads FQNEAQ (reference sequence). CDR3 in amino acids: CASSSGQGGVKNSYEQYF. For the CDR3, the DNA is TGTGCCAGCAGTAGCGGACAGGGTGGAGTAAAGAACTCCTACGAGCAGTACTTC.

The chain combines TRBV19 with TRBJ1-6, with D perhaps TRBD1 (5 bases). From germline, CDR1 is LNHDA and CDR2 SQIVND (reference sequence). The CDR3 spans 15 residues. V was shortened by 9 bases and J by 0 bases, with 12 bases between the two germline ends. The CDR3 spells CASTDGGSYNSPLHF. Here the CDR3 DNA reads TGTGCCAGCACAGACGGGGGCTCCTATAATTCACCCCTCCACTTT.